Listed below are T cell receptor beta chains from one sample, sequenced in a study of blood T cell repertoires in COVID-19. The table came from immunoSEQ multiplex PCR; TCRdb's copy has only in-frame clones and leaves some out. Seen here are some 200,000 clones, 84% observed once, and the top ten hold roughly a tenth. Material for sequencing was peripheral blood. The origin of the receptors is a woman of 80 years or more with COVID-19, enrolled during active disease. Each CDR3 is given with its conserved first and last residue. The D gene is left open where the match is weak. Part of the rows lack a size; the others show once, few, many or a class for expanded clones.

clone_size,cdr3_length,d_call,v_call,j_call,cdr3_aa,cdr3_nt
-,14,TRBD1,TRBV5-1,TRBJ2-1,CASSPRDRDNEQFF,TGCGCCAGCAGCCCCCGGGACAGGGACAATGAGCAGTTCTTC
-,16,-,TRBV28,TRBJ2-2,CASSSGASPNTGELFF,TGTGCCAGCAGCTCCGGAGCGTCACCGAACACCGGGGAGCTGTTTTTT
-,15,TRBD1,TRBV27,TRBJ2-2,CASSPRQGNTGELFF,TGTGCCAGCAGTCCAAGACAGGGGAACACCGGGGAGCTGTTTTTT
-,13,-,TRBV6-5,TRBJ1-4,CASRPPGGEKLFF,TGTGCCAGCAGGCCCCCGGGAGGTGAAAAACTGTTTTTT
-,14,-,TRBV6-5,TRBJ1-4,CASSYRGGNEKLFF,TGTGCCAGCAGTTACAGAGGGGGAAATGAAAAACTGTTTTTT
-,14,TRBD2,TRBV6-5,TRBJ2-4,CASSLAGAKNIQYF,TGTGCCAGCAGTCTAGCGGGGGCCAAAAACATTCAGTACTTC
-,14,-,TRBV6-5,TRBJ1-4,CATGPGSTNEKLFF,TGTGCCACGGGTCCGGGGTCCACTAATGAAAAACTGTTTTTT
-,16,TRBD2,TRBV28,TRBJ2-3,CASSPVSGVSTDTQYF,TGTGCCAGCAGTCCCGTAAGCGGGGTTAGCACAGATACGCAGTATTTT
-,15,TRBD1,TRBV19,TRBJ1-2,CASSISAGTDYGYTF,TGTGCCAGTAGTATCAGCGCCGGGACAGACTATGGCTACACCTTC
-,17,TRBD1,TRBV5-4,TRBJ2-6,CASSVRTGGSGANVLTF,TGTGCCAGCAGCGTGAGAACAGGGGGCTCTGGGGCCAACGTCCTGACTTTC
-,14,TRBD1,TRBV19,TRBJ1-1,CASSPWDRGTEAFF,TGTGCCAGTAGTCCCTGGGACAGGGGAACTGAAGCTTTCTTT
-,16,-,TRBV10-1,TRBJ2-3,CASSEFAGTGTDTQYF,TGCGCCAGCAGTGAGTTTGCGGGGACAGGCACAGATACGCAGTATTTT
-,15,TRBD1,TRBV9,TRBJ1-1,CASGGTGNMNTEAFF,TGTGCCAGCGGCGGGACAGGGAACATGAACACTGAAGCTTTCTTT
-,17,-,TRBV5-4,TRBJ1-1,CASSLALNRDTGAEAFF,TGTGCCAGCAGCTTGGCGCTGAACAGGGACACCGGCGCTGAAGCTTTCTTT
-,14,-,TRBV15,TRBJ2-5,CATSRGRVGETQYF,TGTGCCACCAGCAGAGGCAGGGTTGGAGAGACCCAGTACTTC
-,18,TRBD1,TRBV4-1,TRBJ1-1,CASSQAGTGAIFHTEAFF,TGCGCCAGCAGCCAAGCCGGGACAGGGGCAATATTTCACACTGAAGCTTTCTTT
few,19,-,TRBV5-6,TRBJ1-1,CASSPIVRTANYGGTEAFF,TGTGCCAGCAGCCCAATCGTTCGGACCGCGAACTACGGGGGCACTGAAGCTTTCTTT
-,15,-,TRBV6-5,TRBJ2-7,CASSRTGPSSYEQYF,TGTGCCAGCAGTAGAACAGGGCCCAGCTCCTACGAGCAGTACTTC
-,15,TRBD1,TRBV27,TRBJ1-5,CASRQGTLGNQPQHF,TGTGCCAGCAGACAGGGGACCCTGGGTAATCAGCCCCAGCATTTT
once,16,TRBD2,TRBV10-1,TRBJ2-3,CASSEGLAGFRDTQYF,TGCGCCAGCAGTGAGGGATTAGCGGGGTTTCGTGATACGCAGTATTTT
once,15,-,TRBV5-1,TRBJ2-7,CASSLGPGSSYEQYF,TGCGCCAGCAGCTTGGGTCCAGGTAGCTCCTACGAGCAGTACTTC
-,14,TRBD2,TRBV9,TRBJ2-5,CASSERGGASTQYF,TGTGCCAGCAGCGAACGCGGGGGGGCTTCGACCCAGTACTTC
-,14,TRBD1,TRBV19,TRBJ1-2,CASSQQGQSYGYTF,TGTGCCAGTAGCCAACAGGGGCAAAGCTATGGCTACACCTTC
-,15,TRBD1,TRBV2,TRBJ1-5,CASSRQGASNQPQHF,TGTGCCAGCAGCCGACAGGGGGCTAGCAATCAGCCCCAGCATTTT
-,12,-,TRBV6-6,TRBJ2-2,CASSYLTGELFF,TGTGCCAGCAGTTACCTCACCGGGGAGCTGTTTTTT
-,15,-,TRBV7-8,TRBJ2-3,CASSLGQSGTDTQYF,TGTGCCAGCAGCTTAGGACAGAGCGGCACAGATACGCAGTATTTT
-,15,TRBD1,TRBV25-1,TRBJ1-1,CASSDPRQGNTEAFF,TGTGCCAGCAGTGACCCACGACAGGGAAACACTGAAGCTTTCTTT
-,13,-,TRBV19,TRBJ1-2,CASSIGPLLGYTF,TGTGCCAGTAGTATAGGTCCCCTTCTTGGCTACACCTTC
-,14,-,TRBV4-3,TRBJ1-4,CASSHEAVNEKLFF,TGCGCCAGCAGCCATGAGGCGGTAAACGAAAAACTGTTTTTT
-,13,-,TRBV29-1,TRBJ1-3,CSVEYSTGNTIYF,TGCAGCGTTGAATACAGTACTGGAAACACCATATATTTT
-,11,-,TRBV5-8,TRBJ1-1,CASSFLPEAFF,TGTGCCAGCAGCTTCCTTCCCGAAGCTTTCTTT
-,14,-,TRBV7-6,TRBJ1-1,CASSPLQGATEAFF,TGTGCCAGCAGCCCACTCCAGGGTGCGACTGAAGCTTTCTTT
once,13,TRBD1,TRBV5-1,TRBJ2-1,CASSPQGANEQFF,TGCGCCAGCAGCCCCCAGGGGGCGAATGAGCAGTTCTTC
-,14,-,TRBV7-3,TRBJ1-1,CASSLSMGGLEAFF,TGTGCCAGCAGCTTATCCATGGGAGGGCTTGAAGCTTTCTTT
few,18,TRBD1,TRBV7-2,TRBJ1-6,CASSSALGTGTTNSPLHF,TGTGCCAGCAGCTCGGCTTTAGGGACAGGGACTACCAATTCACCCCTCCACTTT
-,17,TRBD1,TRBV5-4,TRBJ2-2,CASSRGGQGASTGELFF,TGTGCCAGCAGCCGGGGGGGACAGGGGGCGTCCACCGGGGAGCTGTTTTTT
-,11,-,TRBV6-2/TRBV6-3,TRBJ2-1,CASSSGPPRFF,TGTGCCAGCAGTTCAGGGCCCCCTCGGTTCTTC
-,14,-,TRBV30,TRBJ1-1,CASHRLSGNTEAFF,TGTGCCTCCCACCGCCTTTCAGGGAACACTGAAGCTTTCTTT
-,14,-,TRBV5-1,TRBJ1-2,CASSLTDRNYGYTF,TGCGCCAGCAGCTTGACGGACAGAAACTATGGCTACACCTTC
few,15,TRBD1,TRBV5-1,TRBJ1-5,CASSQGTGPNQPQHF,TGCGCCAGCAGCCAGGGGACAGGGCCCAATCAGCCCCAGCATTTT
-,14,TRBD1,TRBV6-2/TRBV6-3,TRBJ2-5,CASSPVDRVETQYF,TGTGCCAGCAGCCCCGTTGACAGGGTGGAGACCCAGTACTTC
-,13,-,TRBV19,TRBJ1-1,CASRDTGPTEAFF,TGTGCCAGTAGGGATACAGGGCCCACTGAAGCTTTCTTT
-,12,-,TRBV6-5,TRBJ1-2,CASTTANYGYTF,TGTGCCAGCACGACAGCTAACTATGGCTACACCTTC